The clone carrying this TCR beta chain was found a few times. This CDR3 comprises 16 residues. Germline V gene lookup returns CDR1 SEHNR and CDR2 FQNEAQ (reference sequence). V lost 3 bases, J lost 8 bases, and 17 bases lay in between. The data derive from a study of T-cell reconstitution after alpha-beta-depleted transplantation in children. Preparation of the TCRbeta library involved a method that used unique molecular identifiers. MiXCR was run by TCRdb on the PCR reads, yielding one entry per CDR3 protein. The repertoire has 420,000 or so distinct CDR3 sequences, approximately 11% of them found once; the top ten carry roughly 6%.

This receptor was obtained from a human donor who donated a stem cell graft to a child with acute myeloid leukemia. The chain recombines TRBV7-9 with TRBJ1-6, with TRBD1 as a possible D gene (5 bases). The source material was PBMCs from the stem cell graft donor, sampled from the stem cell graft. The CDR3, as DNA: TGTGCCAGCAGCTTCGACAGCCCCACGGGGGATTCACCCCTCCACTTT. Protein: CASSFDSPTGDSPLHF.